This T cell receptor (beta chain) was obtained from a study of blood T cell repertoires in COVID-19. Overall study: Acute and convalescent COVID-19 samples came from the United States, Italy and Spain. The analysed material was cDNA or gDNA that came from T cells, B-cell-depleted T cells, or PBMCs.

Seattle patient enrollment occurred during active infection, with longitudinal follow-up thereafter. Source study methods: Nucleated cell number was recorded as an estimate derived from reference gene primer amplification. Data came from immunoSEQ multiplex PCR; TCRdb stores just in-frame clones and leaves some out. V, J and clone size were drawn from that table, and D and trimming were deduced from the DNA. The table includes roughly 340,000 clones, around 92% detected once. Trimming removed 0 bases at V and 8 bases at J, with 8 bases between. The CDR3 is 14 residues long. Germline CDR1 LNHNV, CDR2 YYDKDF (reference sequence).

The chain couples TRBV15 to TRBJ1-6; the D is unclear. The receptor comes from a woman younger than 45 with COVID-19, enrolled during active disease. The specimen was peripheral blood. The CDR3 loop is CATSRDPRDSPLHF. DNA for the CDR3: TGTGCCACCAGCAGAGACCCTCGCGATTCACCCCTCCACTTT.